These 8 T cell receptor beta chains originate from one sample sequenced in a study of blood T cell repertoires in COVID-19. The repertoire was sequenced with immunoSEQ multiplex PCR; TCRdb's copy has only in-frame clones and lacks some. The profile covers roughly 86,000 clones, with around three quarters appearing a single time and 8.7% taken by the ten largest. The sample comprised peripheral blood. The receptors come from a man between 50 and 59 years old who had recovered from COVID-19.

The genes are TRBV28 and TRBJ2-7; TRBD2 agrees at 8 bases. The germline CDR1 and CDR2 sequences are MDHEN and SYDVKM. V lost 3 bases, J lost 6 bases, and 7 bases stayed unmatched. The CDR3 covers 14 residues. This chain's CDR3 is CASSFMGREVEQYF. The CDR3 DNA reads as TGTGCCAGCAGTTTTATGGGGCGGGAGGTCGAGCAGTACTTC.

This chain uses TRBV7-9 with TRBJ2-1, with 7 nucleotides matching TRBD1. Trimming at V came to 3 bases and at J to 8 bases, leaving 10 bases not matched to a gene. The germline V gene has CDR1 SEHNR and CDR2 FQNEAQ (reference sequence). This CDR3 contains 15 residues. The chain's CDR3 is CASSLTATGIDEQFF. CDR3 bases: TGTGCCAGCAGCTTGACAGCGACAGGGATCGATGAGCAGTTCTTC.

With regard to this clone: One junction end does not reproduce the germline sequence, and a read error may be involved. This sequence joins TRBV5-8 and TRBJ2-3; D ambiguous. The CDR3 length is 14 residues. Germline CDR1 is SGHTS and CDR2 is YDEGEE. CDR3 region: CASSLGYSTDTQYF. The CDR3 coding sequence is TGTGCCAGCAGTTTGGGCTACAGCACAGATACGCAGTATTTT.

This chain joins TRBV5-1 and TRBJ2-5; 7 bases fit TRBD1. CDR3 length: 14 amino acids. Looked up from germline, CDR1 is SGHRS and CDR2 is YFSETQ. J lost 7 bases, V lost 4 bases, and 10 bases had no gene match. The CDR3 region is CASSAEQGKGTQYF. CDR3 bases: TGCGCCAGCAGCGCGGAACAGGGGAAGGGGACCCAGTACTTC.

The rearrangement joins TRBV3-1 (or the pseudogene TRBV3-2) to TRBJ2-3; a possible D gene is TRBD2 (5 bases). The germline CDR1 and CDR2 sequences are LGHDT and YNNKEL (reference sequence). V lost 0 bases and J 5 bases, leaving 12 bases between the germline ends. The CDR3 consists of 15 residues. CDR3 sequence reads: CASSQDFTSQDTQYF. DNA of the CDR3: TGTGCCAGCAGCCAAGATTTTACTAGTCAAGATACGCAGTATTTT.

The CDR3 region is CASSSGGRGTDTQYF. The DNA for the CDR3 is TGCGCCAGCAGCTCGGGAGGTAGGGGCACAGATACGCAGTATTTT. This chain links TRBV5-1 with TRBJ2-3; 7 bases line up with TRBD2. This CDR3 comprises 15 residues. V shed 3 bases, J shed 1 base, and the junction held 5 bases outside the gene matches. The germline CDR1 and CDR2 sequences are SGHRS and YFSETQ.

The chain carries TRBV4-1 and TRBJ2-1, with 10 bases that match TRBD2. This CDR3 spans 17 amino acids. V shed 3 bases and J 7 bases; nucleotides not matched to a gene: 12. Germline V gene lookup returns CDR1 MGHRA and CDR2 YSYEKL. The CDR3, as DNA: TGCGCCAGCAGCCACCAAGTAGAGCGGGGGGGCCGTAATGAGCAGTTCTTC. As protein: CASSHQVERGGRNEQFF.

This clone was recorded a few times. This chain uses TRBV19 with TRBJ2-1; 11 bases align to TRBD2. Germline CDR1 reads LNHDA; CDR2 reads SQIVND (reference sequence). V shed 2 bases, J shed 5 bases, and the junction held 5 bases outside the gene matches. There are 16 residues in the CDR3. The DNA for the CDR3 is TGTGCCAGTAGTATACGCCTAGCGGGAGGAGACAATGAGCAGTTCTTC. It yields the protein CASSIRLAGGDNEQFF.